This T cell receptor (beta chain) was identified in a study of blood T cell repertoires in COVID-19. The wider study: The United States, Italy and Spain provided the acute and convalescent COVID-19 samples.

Original data processing: Using reference gene primer amplification, nucleated cell counts were estimated. The table came from immunoSEQ multiplex PCR; TCRdb's copy has only in-frame clones and leaves some out. V and J calls plus clone size are reproduced from that table; the DNA served to infer D and trimming. The data hold some 210,000 clones, with 70% to 90% observed a single time. The CDR3 runs 15 residues. Trimming took off 1 base at V and 10 bases at J, with 17 bases between the two ends. Per germline, CDR1 SGHVS and CDR2 FQNEAQ. This receptor was taken from a woman aged 40 to 55 who had recovered from COVID-19. Sequenced material: peripheral blood. This chain uses TRBV7-8 with TRBJ2-4; D gene unclear. As DNA, the CDR3 is TGTGCCAGCAGCTTAGACATCGATCAGGCCTTAATTCAGTACTTC. This gives the protein CASSLDIDQALIQYF.